Following are 8 T cell receptor beta chains from one sample sequenced in a study of T cells in Graves' hyperthyroidism and ophthalmopathy. From RNA transcripts, TCR beta CDR3 regions were amplified. HTBI primers were the set used in a first-round RT-PCR of the TCR CDR3. A single record per CDR3 protein comes from TCRdb applying MiXCR to the multiplex PCR reads. The sample carries about 560,000 distinct CDR3 sequences, 16% recorded once. The sample taken for sequencing was blood. The receptors stem from a woman aged 18 to 35 with Graves' hyperthyroidism.

This clonotype was detected only a few times. The chain combines TRBV20-1 with TRBJ2-7; 7 bases line up with TRBD2. Germline V CDR1 and CDR2: DFQATT, SNEGSKA (reference sequence). The junction had 18 bases not matched to a gene; V was cut back by 4 bases and J by 9 bases. CDR3 length: 15 amino acids. DNA for the CDR3: TGCAGTGCTACCCCCCCGGCGGGAGCCAGAGCTGCGCAGTACTTC. It specifies CSATPPAGARAAQYF.

This clonotype has just a few counts. This sequence joins TRBV19 and TRBJ2-5; 12 nucleotides agree with TRBD1. The trim removed 5 bases at V and 6 bases at J, leaving 10 bases unmatched. The CDR3 runs 16 residues. CDR1 is LNHDA and CDR2 is SQIVND in the germline V gene (reference sequence). CDR3: CASSPYRDRGQQTQYF. For the CDR3, the DNA is TGTGCCAGTAGTCCCTACCGGGACAGGGGGCAGCAGACCCAGTACTTC.

The chain uses TRBV18 and TRBJ1-4; D may be TRBD1 (5 bases). The CDR3 extends over 18 amino acids. CDR1 is KGHSH and CDR2 is LQKENI in the germline V gene. Deletions cut 3 bases from V and 4 bases from J, with 21 bases between. CDR3 sequence reads: CASSPTHGGREINEKLFF. CDR3 coding DNA: TGTGCCAGCTCACCGACCCACGGGGGAAGGGAGATTAATGAAAAACTGTTTTTT. Combining the CDR3 with reference TRBV18 and TRBJ1-4 gives the whole variable domain NAGVMQNPRHLVRRRGQEARLRCSPMKGHSHVYWYRQLPEEGLKFMVYLQKENIIDESGMPKERFSAEFPKEGPSILRIQQVVRGDSAAYFCASSPTHGGREINEKLFFGSGTQLSVL.

The table lists this clonotype with many counts. V gene TRBV7-8 combines with J gene TRBJ1-1; the match to TRBD1 covers 7 bases. Germline loops: CDR1 SGHVS, CDR2 FQNEAQ. The CDR3 has 13 amino acids. With 6 bases clipped from V and 4 bases from J, the junction kept 5 bases outside the gene matches. The CDR3 region has the DNA TGTGCCAGCAGGTTGGACAGGAGCACTGAAGCTTTCTTT. It codes for CASRLDRSTEAFF.

This clonotype has only a few counts. The chain couples TRBV7-9 to TRBJ2-1, with 10 nucleotides matching TRBD2. Germline V gives CDR1 SEHNR, CDR2 FQNEAQ (reference sequence). The CDR3 has 18 residues. The junction had 10 bases not matched to a gene; V was cut back by 4 bases and J by 1 base. Here the CDR3 reads CASSSQDGLAASYNEQFF. Here the CDR3 DNA reads TGTGCCAGCAGCTCCCAGGACGGACTAGCGGCGTCCTACAATGAGCAGTTCTTC.

This sequence joins TRBV5-1 and TRBJ2-7; D assignment may be TRBD1 or TRBD2 (5 bases each). The CDR3 is made up of 13 amino acids. The germline V gene encodes CDR1 SGHRS and CDR2 YFSETQ. V dropped 3 bases and J dropped 2 bases, with 9 bases sitting between them. The CDR3 DNA follows: TGCGCCAGCAGCTGGGACGCTACCTACGAGCAGTACTTC. This codes for CASSWDATYEQYF.

The V gene is TRBV20-1, the J gene TRBJ1-6; D ambiguous. The CDR3 length is 14 residues. The V end lost 2 bases, the J end lost 7 bases, and 12 bases lay between the germline ends. The germline V gene has CDR1 DFQATT and CDR2 SNEGSKA (reference sequence). DNA for the CDR3: TGCAGTGCTAGAAAGTGGGAGGCGAATTCACCCCTCCACTTT. Encoded protein: CSARKWEANSPLHF.

This clonotype was recorded at least ten times. The genes are TRBV18 and TRBJ2-1; 10 bases map to TRBD2. The V gene's germline CDR1 is KGHSH and CDR2 LQKENI. V shed 0 bases and J 7 bases; nucleotides not matched to a gene: 6. The CDR3 has 16 residues. In nucleotides, the CDR3 is TGTGCCAGCTCACCACCGAGTCTAGCGGGAGCTAATGAGCAGTTCTTC. Protein sequence: CASSPPSLAGANEQFF.